Listed below are T cell receptor beta chains from one sample, sequenced in a study of blood T cell repertoires in COVID-19. Produced via immunoSEQ multiplex PCR; TCRdb's table is partial and in-frame only. There are a few hundred thousand clones in the sample; roughly nine tenths occur only once, and around 2.1% lies in the top ten. The sample taken for sequencing was peripheral blood. The receptor source for this set is a man aged 18 to 30 with active or convalescent COVID-19. CDR3s include the opening cysteine and the closing phenylalanine or tryptophan.

>TRBV11-3|TRBJ2-3
CASSLSGGAGDTQYF
>TRBV9|TRBJ2-2
CASSVAPAGGTNTGELFF
>TRBV7-4|TRBJ1-5
CASSLAPRDRLIMSQHF
>TRBV4-1|TRBJ2-1
CASSQETSAAYNEQFF
>TRBV15|TRBJ2-2
CATSAPNPNVLPNTGELFF
>TRBV5-1|TRBJ2-5
CASSLGLAGGPQETQYF
>TRBV27|TRBJ1-1
CASSYLRTGVEAFF
>TRBV2|TRBJ1-5
CASGGESNQPQHF
>TRBV5-4|TRBJ2-3
CASSLAWTGQDTQYF
>TRBV5-8|TRBJ1-1
CAGTGGTEAFF
>TRBV7-2|TRBJ2-5
CASSPSNSQETQYF
>TRBV12-2|TRBJ1-2
CASRSAPGYYGYTF
>TRBV9|TRBJ2-5
CASSVGEVETSGETQYF
>TRBV4-1|TRBJ1-5
CASSQGLTKGPQHF
>TRBV5-1|TRBJ2-7
CASSRNGGSYEQYF
>TRBV2|TRBJ2-1
CASSETSGSLNEQFF
>TRBV9|TRBJ2-3
CASSVRLAVTDTQYF
>TRBV13|TRBJ2-3
CASSQTSGGPTDTQYF
>TRBV3-1/TRBV3-2|TRBJ1-3
CASSQVFDFSGNTIYF
>TRBV7-6|TRBJ1-1
CASMDREGGTEAFF
>TRBV29-1|TRBJ1-2
CSVETVNYGYTF
>TRBV5-6|TRBJ2-1
CASSRRTGSYNEQFF
>TRBV24-1|TRBJ1-2
CATSDFQVNYGYTF
>TRBV19|TRBJ2-3
CASSLRSGGETDTQYF
>TRBV29-1|TRBJ2-1
CSVRTSGSHNEQFF
>TRBV5-6|TRBJ2-7
CASSLTGGYSYEQYF
>TRBV5-4|TRBJ1-1
CASSRYGTGIRMNTEAFF
>TRBV4-1|TRBJ2-7
CASSQDMVQGALYEQYF
>TRBV19|TRBJ1-6
CASSIQGTGVSPLHF
>TRBV19|TRBJ1-2
CASSIKGADYGYTF
>TRBV18|TRBJ1-3
CASSPGASSGNTIYF
>TRBV15|TRBJ2-3
CATSRVPTDTQYF
>TRBV11-1|TRBJ2-1
CASSQFGTSGSNEQFF
>TRBV19|TRBJ2-7
CASSPRVAYEQYF
>TRBV18|TRBJ1-5
CASSPSRGNQPQHF
>TRBV19|TRBJ2-1
CASSVLTSGVYNEQFF
>TRBV28|TRBJ1-4
CASSFVSATNEKLFF
>TRBV4-3|TRBJ2-3
CASSQGPAGETDTQYF
>TRBV15|TRBJ2-3
CATSRAAGGPTSGTDTQYF
>TRBV27|TRBJ1-2
CASSFDRLGGYTF
>TRBV6-6|TRBJ1-1
CASSRQRGTEAFF
>TRBV9|TRBJ1-4
CASSVRGQPNEKLFF
>TRBV7-9|TRBJ2-1
CASRTSENNEQFF
>TRBV28|TRBJ2-7
CASSLSGLDEQYF
>TRBV10-3|TRBJ2-2
CAISEPASGRPTGELFF
>TRBV24-1|TRBJ2-1
CATSDPQGASYNEQFF
>TRBV5-1|TRBJ2-2
CASSEIAGGRTGELFF
>TRBV19|TRBJ1-1
CASGAWQESNTEAFF
>TRBV5-8|TRBJ2-7
CASSFYIGQGDYEQYF
>TRBV19|TRBJ2-7
CASSTSGLVKEQYF
>TRBV5-5|TRBJ1-1
CASSLYPTGGGTEAFF
>TRBV19|TRBJ2-1
CASSILGGGGNNEQFF
>TRBV7-9|TRBJ1-6
CASSSTGGSPLHF
>TRBV4-1|TRBJ2-7
CASSQGGVSYEQYF
>TRBV6-1|TRBJ1-1
CASSELWGGAYTEAFF
>TRBV29-1|TRBJ2-1
CSAGREHNEQFF
>TRBV27|TRBJ1-5
CASSLLGRGPSNQPQHF